The 27 T cell receptor beta chains reported below all come from one sample, sequenced in a study of T cells after yellow fever vaccination. TCRdb re-called the 5' RACE reads through MiXCR, storing one row per CDR3 protein. The table shows 350,000 to 450,000 distinct CDR3 sequences, with around 6.5% occurring only once. Source: PBMCs, taken 5 days after the yellow fever booster vaccination. These receptors all come from a man aged 25 to 40 who received the YFV17D yellow fever vaccine.

The table lists this clonotype with many counts. CDR3 nucleotide sequence: TGCAGTGCCCATTCGCGTAGCGGGAGTCTGTCCTACGAGCAGTACTTC. This codes for CSAHSRSGSLSYEQYF. The V and J genes are TRBV20-1 and TRBJ2-7; TRBD2 aligns across 9 bases. CDR3 size: 16 residues. Trimming removed 6 bases from V and 1 base from J; junction bases left unmatched: 13. Germline V lookup: CDR1 DFQATT, CDR2 SNEGSKA (reference sequence).

This clonotype was seen more than once but under ten times. V and J are TRBV29-1 and TRBJ2-7; the match to TRBD1 covers 8 bases. CDR1 is SQVTM and CDR2 is ANQGSEA in the germline V gene. Trimming took 5 bases from V and 1 from J; bases not matched to a gene: 10. The CDR3 runs 15 residues. CDR3 residues: CSVQTGTGVSYEQYF. The CDR3 DNA reads as TGCAGCGTTCAAACCGGGACAGGTGTTTCCTACGAGCAGTACTTC.

This clonotype was detected ten times or more. The gene calls are TRBV6-2 or TRBV6-3 and TRBJ2-3; D is ambiguous. The CDR3 spans 11 residues. V gave up 6 bases and J gave up 5 bases, with 6 bases separating them. Germline V gives CDR1 MNHEY, CDR2 SVGEGT. For the CDR3, the DNA is TGTGCCAGCAGCAACGTAGATACGCAGTATTTT. This sequence encodes CASSNVDTQYF.

V usage is TRBV11-2 and J usage is TRBJ1-1; 9 bases align to TRBD1. J was trimmed by 1 base and V by 9 bases; bases with no gene match: 0. Germline V CDR1 and CDR2: SGHAT, FQNNGV. The CDR3 has 12 amino acids. As DNA, the CDR3 is TGTGCCAGACAGGGGGCGAACACTGAAGCTTTCTTT. It encodes CARQGANTEAFF.

The V call is TRBV10-3, the J call TRBJ2-6; TRBD1 matches at 7 bases. V shed 1 base, J shed 0 bases, and the junction held 9 bases outside the gene matches. This CDR3 spans 19 amino acids. CDR1 ENHRY and CDR2 SYGVKD come from the germline V gene. The CDR3 DNA reads TGTGCCATCAGTGAGTTTGACAGGACAGGAGACTCTGGGGCCAACGTCCTGACTTTC. Its translation: CAISEFDRTGDSGANVLTF.

The sample holds a few counts of this clonotype. This sequence joins TRBV7-2 and TRBJ1-1, with TRBD1 identical over 12 bases. This CDR3 is 16 amino acids long. CDR1 and CDR2 from the germline V gene are SGHTA and FQGNSA. Losses at the gene ends were 5 bases for V and 4 bases for J; bases not matched to a gene: 8. CDR3 DNA: TGTGCCAGCAGCCACGGGACAGGGGGCGCGGGCACTGAAGCTTTCTTT. This sequence encodes CASSHGTGGAGTEAFF.

This clonotype was counted at least ten times. The chain employs TRBV7-2 and TRBJ2-1; a possible D gene is TRBD2 (6 bases). V dropped 6 bases and J dropped 0 bases, with 12 bases sitting between them. The length of the CDR3 is 15 residues. Germline CDR1 SGHTA, CDR2 FQGNSA. The CDR3: CASRIRGSSYNEQFF. The CDR3 region has the DNA TGTGCCAGCAGAATCCGGGGGAGCTCCTACAATGAGCAGTTCTTC.

This clonotype came up many times. The rearrangement joins TRBV6-5 to TRBJ2-7, with TRBD1 matching over 10 bases. Germline V gene data show CDR1 as MNHEY and CDR2 as SVGAGI. The CDR3 covers 16 residues. V shed 8 bases and J 3 bases; nucleotides not matched to a gene: 13. CDR3 coding DNA: TGTGCCAGCTGCCAGGGGGACAGGGGAAATTTCTACGAGCAGTACTTC. The encoded protein is CASCQGDRGNFYEQYF.

V and J are TRBV6-5 and TRBJ2-2; TRBD2 matches 9 bases. The ends lost 6 bases at V and 8 bases at J; junction bases unmatched: 10. The CDR3 sequence is 15 residues long. Germline CDR1 MNHEY, CDR2 SVGAGI. The CDR3 sequence is CASSITSGFRGELFF. CDR3 in DNA: TGTGCCAGCAGCATTACTAGCGGGTTCCGGGGGGAGCTGTTTTTT.

J is TRBJ2-1 and V is TRBV7-2; TRBD1 matches at 9 bases. V dropped 6 bases and J dropped 8; count of bases not matched to a gene: 11. The CDR3 has 15 amino acids. The V gene's germline CDR1 is SGHTA and CDR2 FQGNSA. As DNA, the CDR3 is TGTGCCAGCAGGTACAGGGGGCTTTTCGAGGATGAGCAGTTCTTC. This encodes CASRYRGLFEDEQFF.

This clonotype was seen a handful of times. The V gene is TRBV4-2, the J gene TRBJ2-3; TRBD2 matches 7 bases. Losses at the gene ends were 0 bases for V and 4 bases for J; bases not matched to a gene: 13. The CDR3 extends over 18 amino acids. Germline V CDR1 and CDR2: LGHNA, YNFKEQ. The CDR3 here is CASSQDSQRWSGADTQYF. The CDR3 coding sequence is TGTGCCAGCAGCCAAGATAGCCAAAGGTGGAGCGGGGCAGATACGCAGTATTTT.

At least ten counts were recorded for this clonotype. The chain is built from TRBV12-3 or TRBV12-4 and TRBJ2-5, with 8 bases aligning to TRBD2. The CDR3 consists of 16 residues. The V and J ends lost 2 bases and 3 bases, in that order; junction bases with no gene match: 8. The CDR3 sequence: CASSLLAGSREETQYF. CDR3 nucleotides: TGTGCCAGCAGTTTACTAGCGGGTAGTCGAGAAGAGACCCAGTACTTC.

The chain combines TRBV5-1 with TRBJ2-7, with 7 bases aligning to TRBD2. This CDR3 is built from 17 residues. CDR1 and CDR2 from the germline V gene are SGHRS and YFSETQ. The trim removed 5 bases at V and 0 bases at J, leaving 14 bases unmatched. CDR3 protein: CASSPPLSGISSYEQYF. The CDR3 DNA reads as TGCGCCAGCAGTCCACCTCTCAGCGGGATTAGCTCCTACGAGCAGTACTTC. The full variable domain, with the rest looked up from reference TRBV5-1 and TRBJ2-7, is KAGVTQTPRYLIKTRGQQVTLSCSPISGHRSVSWYQQTPGQGLQFLFEYFSETQRNKGNFPGRFSGRQFSNSRSEMNVSTLELGDSALYLCASSPPLSGISSYEQYFGPGTRLTVT.

The sample holds many counts of this clonotype. This chain connects TRBV10-3 to TRBJ2-7; 12 bases map to TRBD2. There are 21 residues in the CDR3. Trimming removed 0 bases from V and 0 bases from J; junction bases left unmatched: 15. Germline V lookup: CDR1 ENHRY, CDR2 SYGVKD. Written as DNA, the CDR3 is TGTGCCATCAGTGAGTCGACTCTGGGACTAGCGGGTGTGGGGAGCTCCTACGAGCAGTACTTC. Protein: CAISESTLGLAGVGSSYEQYF.

In this sample, this clonotype turned up many times. The genes are TRBV20-1 and TRBJ2-5; 10 nucleotides agree with TRBD2. The ends lost 5 bases at V and 5 bases at J; junction bases unmatched: 11. The CDR3 spans 15 residues. Germline-derived CDR1 and CDR2 are DFQATT and SNEGSKA (reference sequence). The DNA of the CDR3 is TGCAGTGCTCGTGGGAGCGGGAGGGCCCTGGAGACCCAGTACTTC. It specifies CSARGSGRALETQYF.

This clonotype was recorded a few times. The chain couples TRBV6-5 to TRBJ2-1; 8 bases fit TRBD2. Germline V gives CDR1 MNHEY, CDR2 SVGAGI. The CDR3 length is 14 residues. The trim removed 4 bases at V and 7 bases at J, leaving 6 bases unmatched. The CDR3 protein is CASSSPGGGNEQFF. The CDR3 DNA is TGTGCCAGCAGTTCCCCGGGAGGGGGAAATGAGCAGTTCTTC.

This clonotype was seen ten or more times. The rearrangement uses TRBV19 and TRBJ2-7; D unresolved. The V gene lost 2 bases and the J gene lost 5 bases, with 10 bases spanning the gap. Germline V CDR1 and CDR2: LNHDA, SQIVND (reference sequence). CDR3 length: 13 amino acids. The CDR3 DNA sequence: TGTGCCAGTAGTATAAAGAGCGTCGACGAGCAGTACTTC. This gives the protein CASSIKSVDEQYF.

Concerning this clonotype itself: A much bigger clone sits one base away, suggesting this may be a read error. The chain employs TRBV12-3 or TRBV12-4 and TRBJ2-7; D may correspond to TRBD1 or TRBD2 (5 bases each). There are 12 residues in the CDR3. The CDR3 reads CASSPSRGEQCF. CDR3 bases: TGTGCCAGCAGCCCCTCACGGGGCGAGCAGTGCTTC.

In this sample, this clonotype turned up a few times. The gene calls are TRBV4-2 and TRBJ2-1; D is tentatively TRBD1 or TRBD2 (5 bases each). The CDR3 has 11 residues. V lost 4 bases and J lost 14, with 12 bases in between. Germline V CDR1 and CDR2: LGHNA, YNFKEQ. The CDR3 DNA reads TGTGCCAGCAGCCGAGGGGCTAGTGAGTTCTTC. As protein: CASSRGASEFF.

V and J are TRBV28 and TRBJ1-2; 8 nucleotides match TRBD1. CDR1 is MDHEN, CDR2 SYDVKM, per germline. The J segment lost 6 bases and the V segment lost 2 bases, leaving 8 bases of the junction unmatched. The CDR3 is 15 amino acids. The CDR3 bases are TGTGCCAGCAGTTTACCCGGGACAGGTGGGAATGGCTACACCTTC. This sequence encodes CASSLPGTGGNGYTF.

This clonotype was observed at least ten times. CDR3 nucleotide sequence: TGCGCCAGCAGCCCCGGGCGAATGGAGGGCAATGAGCAGTTCTTC. Its protein is CASSPGRMEGNEQFF. The V and J genes are TRBV5-1 and TRBJ2-1, with a possible D match to TRBD2 (6 bases). The CDR3 consists of 15 residues. V was shortened by 4 bases and J by 6 bases, with 17 bases between the two germline ends. Germline V CDR1 and CDR2: SGHRS, YFSETQ.

This clonotype was counted many times. The V call is TRBV6-5, the J call TRBJ2-1; no reliable D call. CDR1 is MNHEY and CDR2 is SVGAGI in the germline V gene. V lost 6 bases and J 8 bases, leaving 11 bases between the germline ends. The CDR3 is 12 amino acids. The CDR3 region is CASRSLRDEQFF. In DNA form, the CDR3 reads TGTGCCAGCAGATCCTTAAGGGATGAGCAGTTCTTC.

This clonotype was detected a few times. The rearrangement uses TRBV5-1 and TRBJ2-1, with D possibly TRBD2 on 7 matching bases. This CDR3 spans 15 amino acids. Trimming shortened V by 0 bases and J by 9 bases, and 16 bases separated the two germline ends. Germline CDR1 SGHRS, CDR2 YFSETQ. CDR3 DNA sequence: TGCGCCAGCAGCTTGGCCACCCAGAGGGGGGGTGAGCAGTTCTTC. Protein sequence: CASSLATQRGGEQFF.

The chain uses TRBV7-9 and TRBJ2-1, with D maybe TRBD1 (5 bases). The V gene's germline CDR1 is SEHNR and CDR2 FQNEAQ (reference sequence). CDR3 length: 15 residues. The germline V and J ends were trimmed by 5 bases and 7 bases, with 18 bases remaining between them. The CDR3 DNA reads as TGTGCCAGCAGCGTCCAGGGATCCCTCGGGAATGAGCAGTTCTTC. Translated, it gives CASSVQGSLGNEQFF.

This clonotype was counted a few times. The chain is built from TRBV25-1 and TRBJ1-4; a weak D match, TRBD1 (5 bases). Germline V CDR1 and CDR2: MGHDK, SYGVNS. CDR3 length equals 16 residues. Trimming shortened V by 5 bases and J by 4 bases, and 17 bases separated the two germline ends. CDR3 nucleotides: TGTGCCAGCAGTTCCCCTCCGGGGAGGGGTAATGAAAAACTGTTTTTT. This codes for CASSSPPGRGNEKLFF.

This clonotype was seen many times. V usage is TRBV25-1 and J usage is TRBJ2-1; D is unclear. Trimming took 8 bases from V and 3 from J, leaving 8 bases between them. CDR3 size: 12 residues. The V gene's germline CDR1 is MGHDK and CDR2 SYGVNS. The CDR3 nucleotides read TGTGCCAGCCGGACGGTCTACAATGAGCAGTTCTTC. It yields the protein CASRTVYNEQFF.

This clonotype was seen more than once but under ten times. The gene calls are TRBV20-1 and TRBJ2-7; a weak D match, TRBD1 (6 bases). Germline CDR1 is DFQATT and CDR2 is SNEGSKA (reference sequence). The V end was cut by 5 bases, the J end by 4 bases, with 18 bases between. The CDR3 totals 14 residues. The CDR3 sequence is CSAQRPGHAYEQYF. For the CDR3, the DNA is TGCAGTGCTCAACGTCCGGGACACGCTTACGAGCAGTACTTC.